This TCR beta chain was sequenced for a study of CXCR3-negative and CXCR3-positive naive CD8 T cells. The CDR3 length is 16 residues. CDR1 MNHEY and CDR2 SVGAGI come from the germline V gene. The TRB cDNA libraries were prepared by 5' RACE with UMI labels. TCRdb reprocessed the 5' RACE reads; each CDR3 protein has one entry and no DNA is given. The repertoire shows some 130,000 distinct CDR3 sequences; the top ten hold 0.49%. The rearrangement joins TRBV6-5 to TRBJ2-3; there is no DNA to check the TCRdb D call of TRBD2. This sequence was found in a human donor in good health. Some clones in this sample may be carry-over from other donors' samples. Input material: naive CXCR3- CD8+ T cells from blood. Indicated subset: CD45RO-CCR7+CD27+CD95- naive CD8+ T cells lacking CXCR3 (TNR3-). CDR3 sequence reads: CASSQTSGVETDTQYF.